The 31 T cell receptor beta chains reported below all come from one sample, sequenced in a study of cytotoxic CD8 clonotypes in ibrutinib-treated CLL. Assay used: immunoSEQ multiplex PCR; TCRdb lists only in-frame clones, some missing. The table records 65,000 to 90,000 clones, 83% of them present only once. Sequencing was performed on PBMCs, taken after 24 months of ibrutinib treatment. Receptor source: a human donor with chronic lymphocytic leukemia.

The chain recombines TRBV2 with TRBJ2-5; D possibly corresponds to TRBD2 (5 bases). CDR1 SNHLY and CDR2 FYNNEI come from the germline V gene. The CDR3 totals 15 residues. The V and J ends lost 3 bases and 5 bases respectively, with 16 bases between them. The CDR3 protein is CASSEEAAPSETQYF. Here the CDR3 DNA reads TGTGCCAGCAGTGAGGAGGCAGCGCCTTCTGAGACCCAGTACTTC.

The V gene is TRBV5-1, the J gene TRBJ1-6, with TRBD1 as a possible D gene (5 bases). CDR1 is SGHRS and CDR2 is YFSETQ in the germline V gene. Trimming cost V 4 bases and J 7 bases, with 15 bases left between them. The CDR3 spans 15 residues. The CDR3 nucleotides are TGCGCCAGCAGCCAAGGTCAGGGTGAAAATTCACCCCTCCACTTT. As protein: CASSQGQGENSPLHF.

V and J are TRBV18 and TRBJ1-2; the match to TRBD1 covers 12 bases. The CDR3 length is 18 residues. CDR1 is KGHSH, CDR2 LQKENI, per germline. V lost 3 bases, J lost 7 bases, and 15 bases stayed unmatched. CDR3 region: CASSPEGTGGLSAPGYTF. The CDR3, as DNA: TGTGCCAGCTCACCGGAGGGGACAGGGGGCTTGTCGGCTCCTGGCTACACCTTC.

Written as DNA, the CDR3 is TGTGCCAGCAGTTTCTCTTTGGGTTACGAGCAGTACTTC. It translates to CASSFSLGYEQYF. The chain is built from TRBV28 and TRBJ2-7; D remains unclear. V lost 3 bases and J lost 4, with 10 bases in between. Germline V gene lookup returns CDR1 MDHEN and CDR2 SYDVKM. The CDR3 covers 13 residues.

The chain is built from TRBV7-9 and TRBJ1-1, with 7 bases aligning to TRBD1. CDR1 and CDR2 from the germline V gene are SEHNR and FQNEAQ (reference sequence). This CDR3 has 14 amino acids. Losses at the gene ends were 5 bases for V and 4 bases for J; bases not matched to a gene: 7. The CDR3 region is CASSPRQGGTEAFF. The CDR3 DNA reads as TGTGCCAGCAGCCCAAGACAGGGAGGCACTGAAGCTTTCTTT.

This clone was counted a few times. The rearrangement uses TRBV6-1 and TRBJ2-7; the match to TRBD2 covers 10 bases. Unmatched junction bases numbered 6, after V lost 4 bases and J lost 0 bases. Per germline, CDR1 MNHNS and CDR2 SASEGT. CDR3 length: 16 amino acids. Written as DNA, the CDR3 is TGTGCCAGCAGTGGGACACTAGCGGGGAGCTCCTACGAGCAGTACTTC. It encodes CASSGTLAGSSYEQYF.

The table lists this clone with a count of one. V usage is TRBV7-9 and J usage is TRBJ2-5, with 8 bases aligning to TRBD1. Germline V lookup: CDR1 SEHNR, CDR2 FQNEAQ (reference sequence). The V gene end was trimmed by 0 bases and the J gene end by 5 bases; junction bases not matched to a gene: 14. This CDR3 is 18 amino acids long. As DNA, the CDR3 is TGTGCCAGCAGCTTAGCGCTGGGCGGGACAGGCCACGGTGAGACCCAGTACTTC. Protein product: CASSLALGGTGHGETQYF.

The chain carries TRBV11-2 and TRBJ2-3, with D possibly matching TRBD2 (6 bases). The CDR3 length is 16 residues. Trimming took off 1 base at V and 2 bases at J, with 13 bases between the two ends. Germline CDR1 reads SGHAT; CDR2 reads FQNNGV. DNA of the CDR3: TGTGCCAGCAGCTTAGGGCCGGGACTCCACACAGATACGCAGTATTTT. This encodes CASSLGPGLHTDTQYF.

This clone has more than one count but fewer than ten. The genes are TRBV2 and TRBJ1-5; 9 bases align to TRBD1. The CDR3 spans 20 residues. V dropped 1 base and J dropped 7; count of bases not matched to a gene: 20. From germline, CDR1 is SNHLY and CDR2 FYNNEI. The CDR3 is CASSEEGTGIMRGIAQPQHF. In DNA form, the CDR3 reads TGTGCCAGCAGTGAAGAAGGGACAGGGATAATGCGTGGTATCGCCCAGCCCCAGCATTTT.

The gene calls are TRBV15 and TRBJ1-3; D not certain. CDR1 is LNHNV, CDR2 YYDKDF, per germline (reference sequence). This CDR3 has 12 amino acids. Trimming stripped 1 base from V and 4 bases from J, with 2 bases between. The CDR3 loop is CATSRGGNTIYF. CDR3 DNA: TGTGCCACCAGCAGAGGAGGAAACACCATATATTTT.

This clone was found a few times. The rearrangement links TRBV7-3 to TRBJ2-1; D gene ambiguous. The CDR3 is made up of 15 amino acids. Trimming left V 4 bases short and J 4 bases short, with 14 bases between. Germline CDR1 is SGHTA and CDR2 is FQGTGA. The chain's CDR3 is CASSSKFGSYNEQFF. Written as DNA, the CDR3 is TGTGCCAGCAGCTCAAAATTTGGGTCTTACAATGAGCAGTTCTTC.

The chain couples TRBV5-1 to TRBJ1-4; TRBD1 might be the D (6 bases). Germline CDR1 SGHRS, CDR2 YFSETQ. The CDR3 loop spans 17 amino acids. V was pared by 0 bases and J by 3 bases, with 15 bases between. CDR3 coding DNA: TGCGCCAGCAGCTTGGTGGAGGCAGGGGCTGCTAATGAAAAACTGTTTTTT. Encoded protein: CASSLVEAGAANEKLFF. Full variable domain (missing parts from reference TRBV5-1 and TRBJ1-4): KAGVTQTPRYLIKTRGQQVTLSCSPISGHRSVSWYQQTPGQGLQFLFEYFSETQRNKGNFPGRFSGRQFSNSRSEMNVSTLELGDSALYLCASSLVEAGAANEKLFFGSGTQLSVL.

The chain uses TRBV7-6 and TRBJ2-1; a possible D gene is TRBD2 (6 bases). Trimming pared 7 bases from V and 8 bases from J, leaving 12 bases between. CDR1 is SGHVS, CDR2 FNYEAQ, per germline. This CDR3 region has 12 residues. CDR3 loop: CASTSGVYEQFF. The CDR3 DNA follows: TGTGCCAGCACCTCGGGGGTTTATGAGCAGTTCTTC.

This chain joins TRBV5-1 and TRBJ2-1; 11 bases map to TRBD2. V lost 2 bases to trimming and J lost 4 bases; unmatched junction nucleotides: 2. The CDR3 has 15 amino acids. The germline CDR1 and CDR2 sequences are SGHRS and YFSETQ. The CDR3 DNA sequence: TGCGCCAGCAGCTTACTAGCGGGAGAATACAATGAGCAGTTCTTC. This gives the protein CASSLLAGEYNEQFF.

V gene TRBV7-2 combines with J gene TRBJ2-5; perhaps TRBD1 as D (5 bases). This CDR3 spans 13 amino acids. In germline, CDR1 is SGHTA, CDR2 FQGNSA. With 2 bases removed from V and 3 bases from J, the gap between germline ends came to 7 bases. The CDR3 region has the DNA TGTGCCAGCAGCTTATGGGGCGAAGAGACCCAGTACTTC. Translated: CASSLWGEETQYF.

This clone was found a few times. V and J are TRBV7-9 and TRBJ1-2, with D tentatively TRBD1 (6 bases). Per germline, CDR1 SEHNR and CDR2 FQNEAQ (reference sequence). V shed 3 bases and J shed 8 bases, with 10 bases lying between them. The CDR3 runs to 12 residues. The CDR3, as DNA: TGTGCCAGCAGCTTCAACAGGGACGGCTACACCTTC. This translates into CASSFNRDGYTF.

The chain has TRBV2 and TRBJ1-1; TRBD1 might be the D (5 bases). CDR3 length: 17 residues. Germline-derived CDR1 and CDR2 are SNHLY and FYNNEI. V lost 2 bases, J lost 1 base, and 17 bases lay in between. The CDR3 region has the DNA TGTGCCAGCAGTGAACCCGTTGCAGGGAGCAAGAACACTGAAGCTTTCTTT. This codes for CASSEPVAGSKNTEAFF.

This chain connects TRBV6-5 to TRBJ2-2; D not resolved. Trimming shortened V by 0 bases and J by 3 bases, and 8 bases separated the two germline ends. Germline V gene lookup returns CDR1 MNHEY and CDR2 SVGAGI. The CDR3 consists of 15 residues. CDR3 protein: CASSYSKADTGELFF. CDR3 bases: TGTGCCAGCAGTTACTCGAAGGCAGACACCGGGGAGCTGTTTTTT.

The J gene is TRBJ2-3, the V gene TRBV4-1; 9 nucleotides match TRBD2. CDR3 length: 16 amino acids. Germline CDR1 MGHRA, CDR2 YSYEKL. Trimming removed 2 bases from V and 2 bases from J; junction bases left unmatched: 5. DNA of the CDR3: TGCGCCAGCAGCCAACTCCTAGCGGGGCCCACAGATACGCAGTATTTT. Translating gives CASSQLLAGPTDTQYF.

This clone appeared a single time. This CDR3 reads CASRTHQGVYEQYF. The CDR3, as DNA: TGTGCCAGCAGGACGCACCAGGGGGTCTACGAGCAGTACTTC. The genes are TRBV6-5 and TRBJ2-7, with TRBD1 identical over 7 bases. Germline-derived CDR1 and CDR2 are MNHEY and SVGAGI. J was trimmed by 3 bases and V by 6 bases; bases with no gene match: 8. The CDR3 extends over 14 amino acids.

CDR3 protein: CASSRSQGTMNTEAFF. CDR3 DNA: TGTGCCAGTAGTAGATCACAGGGGACAATGAACACTGAAGCTTTCTTT. The chain combines TRBV19 with TRBJ1-1; TRBD1 aligns across 7 bases. The CDR3 is 16 residues long. Germline CDR1 reads LNHDA; CDR2 reads SQIVND (reference sequence). The V segment lost 4 bases and the J segment 0 bases; nucleotides outside the gene matches: 8. The entire variable domain, with the rest obtained from reference TRBV19 and TRBJ1-1, is as follows: DGGITQSPKYLFRKEGQNVTLSCEQNLNHDAMYWYRQDPGQGLRLIYYSQIVNDFQKGDIAEGYSVSREKKESFPLTVTSAQKNPTAFYLCASSRSQGTMNTEAFFGQGTRLTVV.

V and J are TRBV10-1 and TRBJ1-3; tentatively, D is TRBD1 (5 bases). Germline lookup yields CDR1 WNHNN and CDR2 SYGVQD (reference sequence). The CDR3 length is 15 residues. V lost 8 bases and J lost 0, with 14 bases in between. Here the CDR3 reads CASPTQAFSGNTIYF. The CDR3 bases are TGCGCCAGCCCTACACAGGCGTTCTCTGGAAACACCATATATTTT.

This chain links TRBV5-1 with TRBJ2-5; 7 nucleotides line up with TRBD2. Germline V gene data show CDR1 as SGHRS and CDR2 as YFSETQ. CDR3 length: 15 amino acids. After removal of 4 bases from V and 5 bases from J, the junction contained 11 bases not matched to a gene. CDR3 DNA sequence: TGCGCCAGCAGCCCGGGGGGAGGGATATTGGAGACCCAGTACTTC. It translates to CASSPGGGILETQYF.

This rearrangement joins TRBV9 to TRBJ2-7; a possible D gene is TRBD2 (5 bases). V gave up 0 bases and J gave up 0 bases, with 10 bases separating them. CDR3 length: 15 amino acids. CDR1 is SGDLS and CDR2 is YYNGEE in the germline V gene. This chain's CDR3 is CASSVGAGSSYEQYF. The DNA for the CDR3 is TGTGCCAGCAGCGTAGGGGCGGGTAGCTCCTACGAGCAGTACTTC.

This clone has more than one count but fewer than ten. The chain combines TRBV27 with TRBJ2-3; D ambiguous. Germline V gives CDR1 MNHEY, CDR2 SMNVEV (reference sequence). This CDR3 has 15 residues. Trimming removed 4 bases at V and 0 bases at J, with 11 bases between. The chain's CDR3 is CASSYSDVSTDTQYF. The CDR3 nucleotides are TGTGCCAGCAGTTACAGCGATGTTAGCACAGATACGCAGTATTTT.

The chain couples TRBV4-2 to TRBJ2-5; D is undetermined. Germline CDR1 LGHNA, CDR2 YNFKEQ. The CDR3 length is 16 residues. Trimming cost V 0 bases and J 3 bases, with 14 bases left between them. The CDR3 nucleotides are TGTGCCAGCAGCCAAGATACATGGGCTTTCAAAGAGACCCAGTACTTC. Protein product: CASSQDTWAFKETQYF.

CDR3 nucleotide sequence: TGTGCCAGCAGCAAAGTCCTGCTTCGCCGACAGGGGGCTTACGAGCAGTACTTC. This gives the protein CASSKVLLRRQGAYEQYF. The chain has TRBV21-1 and TRBJ2-7; TRBD1 reflects the table's D call only, with no check against the DNA. TRBV21-1 is a pseudogene. There are 18 residues in the CDR3.

This rearrangement joins TRBV27 to TRBJ1-5; D is unresolved. The V gene's germline CDR1 is MNHEY and CDR2 SMNVEV (reference sequence). V was trimmed by 10 bases and J by 6 bases, leaving 19 bases between them. The CDR3 is 14 amino acids. The CDR3, as DNA: TGTGCCATCGGGGAAGGGTATTGGACTCAGCCCCAGCATTTT. Amino acids: CAIGEGYWTQPQHF.

This clone came up a few times. This sequence joins TRBV27 and TRBJ1-3; tentative D call: TRBD1 (6 bases). V lost 2 bases to trimming and J lost 2 bases, with 10 bases between them. The CDR3 contains 15 residues. CDR1 is MNHEY and CDR2 is SMNVEV in the germline V gene (reference sequence). The CDR3 here is CASSLRAGAGNTIYF. As DNA, the CDR3 is TGTGCCAGCAGTTTAAGGGCAGGGGCTGGAAACACCATATATTTT.

The chain uses TRBV5-1 and TRBJ1-1; D ambiguous. In germline, CDR1 is SGHRS, CDR2 YFSETQ. This CDR3 has 13 amino acids. Trimming removed 3 bases at V and 3 bases at J, with 9 bases between. The CDR3 nucleotides read TGCGCCAGCAGCTCCGATTGGGACACTGAAGCTTTCTTT. It translates to CASSSDWDTEAFF.

The V and J genes are TRBV19 and TRBJ2-7, with 8 positions matching TRBD1. This CDR3 region has 16 residues. The germline V gene has CDR1 LNHDA and CDR2 SQIVND (reference sequence). V trimming: 2 bases; J trimming: 3 bases; junction bases outside the gene matches: 9. The DNA for the CDR3 is TGTGCCAGTAGTATAACTGCACAGGGGGGAAGCTACGAGCAGTACTTC. It codes for CASSITAQGGSYEQYF.